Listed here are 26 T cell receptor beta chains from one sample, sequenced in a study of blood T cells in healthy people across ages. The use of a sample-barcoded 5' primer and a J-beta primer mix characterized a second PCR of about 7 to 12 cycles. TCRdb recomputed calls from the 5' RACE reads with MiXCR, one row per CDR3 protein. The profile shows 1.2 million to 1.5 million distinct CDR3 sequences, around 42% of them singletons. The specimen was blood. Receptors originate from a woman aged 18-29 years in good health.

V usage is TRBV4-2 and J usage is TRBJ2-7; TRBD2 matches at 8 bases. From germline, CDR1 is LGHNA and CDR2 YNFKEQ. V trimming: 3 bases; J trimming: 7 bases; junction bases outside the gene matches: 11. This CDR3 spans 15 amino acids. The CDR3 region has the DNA TGTGCCAGCAGCCATCGGGGGGGCTCCTACAATGAGCAGTACTTC. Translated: CASSHRGGSYNEQYF.

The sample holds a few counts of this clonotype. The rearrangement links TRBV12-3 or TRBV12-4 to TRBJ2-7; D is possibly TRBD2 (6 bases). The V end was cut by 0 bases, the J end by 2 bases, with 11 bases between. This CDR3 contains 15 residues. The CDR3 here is CASSLASTSPYEQYF. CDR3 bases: TGTGCCAGCAGTTTAGCGTCGACTAGTCCCTACGAGCAGTACTTC.

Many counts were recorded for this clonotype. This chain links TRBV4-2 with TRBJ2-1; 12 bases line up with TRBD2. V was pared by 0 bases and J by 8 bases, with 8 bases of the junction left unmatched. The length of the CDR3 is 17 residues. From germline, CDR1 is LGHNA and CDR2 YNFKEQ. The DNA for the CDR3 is TGTGCCAGCAGCCAAGAGACGCTAGCGGGGGGGGCCTATGAGCAGTTCTTC. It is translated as CASSQETLAGGAYEQFF.

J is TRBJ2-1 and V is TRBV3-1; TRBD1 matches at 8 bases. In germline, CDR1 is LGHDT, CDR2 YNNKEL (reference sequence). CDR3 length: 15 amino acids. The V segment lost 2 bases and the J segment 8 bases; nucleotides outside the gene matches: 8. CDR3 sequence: CASSQSGAGGDEQFF. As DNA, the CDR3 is TGTGCCAGCAGCCAATCGGGGGCAGGGGGCGATGAGCAGTTCTTC.

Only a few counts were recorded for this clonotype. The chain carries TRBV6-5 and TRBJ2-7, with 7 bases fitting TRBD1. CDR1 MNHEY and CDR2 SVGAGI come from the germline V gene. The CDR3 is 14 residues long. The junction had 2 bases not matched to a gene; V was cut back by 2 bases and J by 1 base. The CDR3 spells CASSYRTGSYEQYF. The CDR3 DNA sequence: TGTGCCAGCAGTTACCGGACAGGTTCCTACGAGCAGTACTTC.

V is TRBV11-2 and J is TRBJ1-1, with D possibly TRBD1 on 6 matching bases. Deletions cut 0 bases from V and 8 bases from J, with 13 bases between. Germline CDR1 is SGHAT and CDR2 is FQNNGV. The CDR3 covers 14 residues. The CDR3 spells CASSLDLRGREAFF. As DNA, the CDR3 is TGTGCCAGCAGCTTAGATCTCCGGGGGCGCGAAGCTTTCTTT.

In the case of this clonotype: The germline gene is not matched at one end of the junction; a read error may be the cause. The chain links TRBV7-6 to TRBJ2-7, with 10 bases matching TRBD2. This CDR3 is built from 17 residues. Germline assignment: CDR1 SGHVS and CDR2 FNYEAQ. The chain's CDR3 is CAGSLSASGSLSDEQYF. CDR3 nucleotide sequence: TGTGCCGGCAGCTTATCGGCTAGCGGGAGTCTAAGCGACGAGCAGTACTTC.

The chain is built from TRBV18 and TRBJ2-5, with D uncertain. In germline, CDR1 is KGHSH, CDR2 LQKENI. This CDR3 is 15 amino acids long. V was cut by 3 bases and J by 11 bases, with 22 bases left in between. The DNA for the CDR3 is TGTGCCAGCTCACCTCTAGTCTTTTCTAACAATGAGCAGTACTTC. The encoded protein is CASSPLVFSNNEQYF.

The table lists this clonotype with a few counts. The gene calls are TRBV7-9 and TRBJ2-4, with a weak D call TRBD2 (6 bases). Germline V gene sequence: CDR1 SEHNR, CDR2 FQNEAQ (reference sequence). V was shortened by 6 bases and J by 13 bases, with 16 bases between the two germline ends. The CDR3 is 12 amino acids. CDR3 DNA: TGTGCCAGCAGTTTTGGGGACTCGGGGCAGTACTTC. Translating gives CASSFGDSGQYF.

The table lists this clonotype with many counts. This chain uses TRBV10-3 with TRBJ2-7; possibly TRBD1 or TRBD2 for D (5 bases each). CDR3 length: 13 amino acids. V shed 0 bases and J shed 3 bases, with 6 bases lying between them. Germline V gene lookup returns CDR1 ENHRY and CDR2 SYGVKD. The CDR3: CAISESGDYEQYF. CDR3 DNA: TGTGCCATCAGTGAGTCGGGGGACTACGAGCAGTACTTC.

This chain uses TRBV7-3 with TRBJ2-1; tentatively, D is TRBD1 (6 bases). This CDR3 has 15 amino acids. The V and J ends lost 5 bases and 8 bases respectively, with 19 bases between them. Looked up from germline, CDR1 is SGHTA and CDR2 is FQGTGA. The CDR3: CASSGGQGSLYEQFF. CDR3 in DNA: TGTGCCAGCAGCGGGGGACAAGGGTCCCTTTATGAGCAGTTCTTC.

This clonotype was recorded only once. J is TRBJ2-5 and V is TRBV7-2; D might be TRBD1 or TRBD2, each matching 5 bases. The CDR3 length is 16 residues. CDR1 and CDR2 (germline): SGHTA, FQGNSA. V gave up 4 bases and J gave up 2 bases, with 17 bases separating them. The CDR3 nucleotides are TGTGCCAGCAGCTCGCCACCGGGGCGGCAACAAGAGACCCAGTACTTC. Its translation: CASSSPPGRQQETQYF.

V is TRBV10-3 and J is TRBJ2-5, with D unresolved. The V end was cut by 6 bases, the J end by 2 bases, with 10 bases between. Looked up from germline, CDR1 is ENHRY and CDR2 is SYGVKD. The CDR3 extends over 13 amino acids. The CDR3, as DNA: TGTGCCATCAGGGACGGTCTTCAAGAGACCCAGTACTTC. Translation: CAIRDGLQETQYF.

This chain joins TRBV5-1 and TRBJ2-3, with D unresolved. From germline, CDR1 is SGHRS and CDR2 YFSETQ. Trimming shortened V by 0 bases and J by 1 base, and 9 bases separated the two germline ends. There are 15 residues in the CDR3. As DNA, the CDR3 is TGCGCCAGCAGCTTGGCCACGATTGGCACAGATACGCAGTATTTT. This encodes CASSLATIGTDTQYF.

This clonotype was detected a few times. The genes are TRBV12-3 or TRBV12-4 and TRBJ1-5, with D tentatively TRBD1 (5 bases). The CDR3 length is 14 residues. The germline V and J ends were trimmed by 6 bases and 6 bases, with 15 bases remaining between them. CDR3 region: CASSPGGGGQPQHF. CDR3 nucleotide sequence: TGTGCCAGCAGCCCGGGGGGGGGAGGTCAGCCCCAGCATTTT.

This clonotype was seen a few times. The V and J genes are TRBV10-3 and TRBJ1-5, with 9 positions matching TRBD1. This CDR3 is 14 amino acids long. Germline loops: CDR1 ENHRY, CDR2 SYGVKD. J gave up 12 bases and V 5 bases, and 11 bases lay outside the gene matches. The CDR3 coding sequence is TGTGCCATCAGTCCGGGACAGGGTCCATTGATCCAGCATTTT. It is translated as CAISPGQGPLIQHF.

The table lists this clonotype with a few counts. Written as DNA, the CDR3 is TGTGCCAGCAGCTTAGTGGGACTAGCAAGCTCTGGGGCCAACGTCCTGACTTTC. This translates into CASSLVGLASSGANVLTF. The chain carries TRBV7-2 and TRBJ2-6; 9 nucleotides line up with TRBD2. Germline-derived CDR1 and CDR2 are SGHTA and FQGNSA. This CDR3 comprises 18 residues. V was pared by 1 base and J by 0 bases, with 4 bases of the junction left unmatched.

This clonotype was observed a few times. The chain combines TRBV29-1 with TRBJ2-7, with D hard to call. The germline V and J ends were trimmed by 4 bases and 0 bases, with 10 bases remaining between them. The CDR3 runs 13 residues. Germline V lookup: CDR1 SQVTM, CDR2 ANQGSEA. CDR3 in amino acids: CSVGSVSSYEQYF. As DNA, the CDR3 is TGCAGCGTTGGGAGCGTGAGCTCCTACGAGCAGTACTTC.

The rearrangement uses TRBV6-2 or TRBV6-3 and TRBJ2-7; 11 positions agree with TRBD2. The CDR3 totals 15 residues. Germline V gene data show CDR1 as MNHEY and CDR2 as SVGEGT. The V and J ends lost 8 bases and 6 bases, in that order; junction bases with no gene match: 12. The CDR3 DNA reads TGTGCCAGCGGATTTGTATTACTAGCGGGGGTCGAGCAGTACTTC. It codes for CASGFVLLAGVEQYF.

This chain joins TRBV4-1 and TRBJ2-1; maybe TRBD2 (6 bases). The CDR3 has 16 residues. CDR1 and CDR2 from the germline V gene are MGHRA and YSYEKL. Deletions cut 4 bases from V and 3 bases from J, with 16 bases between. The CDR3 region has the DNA TGCGCCAGCAGCCTTCTGGGGACTGCCTTCTACAATGAGCAGTTCTTC. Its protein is CASSLLGTAFYNEQFF.

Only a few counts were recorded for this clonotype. The CDR3 DNA follows: TGCGCCAGCAGCTTGGGGCCTAGCGGGGATTACAATGAGCAGTTCTTC. Its protein product is CASSLGPSGDYNEQFF. The genes are TRBV5-1 and TRBJ2-1; 9 positions match TRBD2. The germline V gene has CDR1 SGHRS and CDR2 YFSETQ. CDR3 size: 16 residues. The ends lost 0 bases at V and 4 bases at J; junction bases unmatched: 5. The variable domain in full, with the rest retrieved from reference TRBV5-1 and TRBJ2-1, is KAGVTQTPRYLIKTRGQQVTLSCSPISGHRSVSWYQQTPGQGLQFLFEYFSETQRNKGNFPGRFSGRQFSNSRSEMNVSTLELGDSALYLCASSLGPSGDYNEQFFGPGTRLTVL.

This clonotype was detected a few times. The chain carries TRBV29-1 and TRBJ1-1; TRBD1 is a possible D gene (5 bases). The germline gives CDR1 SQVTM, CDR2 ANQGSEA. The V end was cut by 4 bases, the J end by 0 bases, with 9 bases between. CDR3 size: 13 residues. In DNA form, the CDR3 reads TGCAGCGTTGGTGCGGGGGTGAACACTGAAGCTTTCTTT. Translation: CSVGAGVNTEAFF.

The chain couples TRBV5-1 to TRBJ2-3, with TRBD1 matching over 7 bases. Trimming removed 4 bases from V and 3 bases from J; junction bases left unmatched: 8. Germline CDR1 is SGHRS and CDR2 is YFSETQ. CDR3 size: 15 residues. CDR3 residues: CASSTRQGATDTQYF. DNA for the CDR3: TGCGCCAGCAGCACCCGACAGGGAGCAACAGATACGCAGTATTTT.

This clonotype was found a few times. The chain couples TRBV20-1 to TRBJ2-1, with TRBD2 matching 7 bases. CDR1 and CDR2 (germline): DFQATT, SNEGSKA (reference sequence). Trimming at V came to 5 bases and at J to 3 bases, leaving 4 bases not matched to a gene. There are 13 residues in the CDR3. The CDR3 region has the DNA TGCAGTGCTGGCGCTAGCGGCTACAATGAGCAGTTCTTC. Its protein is CSAGASGYNEQFF.

Written as DNA, the CDR3 is TGTGCCAGCAAGGGTGAGGGGGCGGTTGAAAAACTGTTTTTT. It specifies CASKGEGAVEKLFF. J is TRBJ1-4 and V is TRBV9; the match to TRBD1 covers 7 bases. This CDR3 is 14 amino acids long. V shed 6 bases, J shed 7 bases, and the junction held 9 bases outside the gene matches. Germline V gives CDR1 SGDLS, CDR2 YYNGEE.

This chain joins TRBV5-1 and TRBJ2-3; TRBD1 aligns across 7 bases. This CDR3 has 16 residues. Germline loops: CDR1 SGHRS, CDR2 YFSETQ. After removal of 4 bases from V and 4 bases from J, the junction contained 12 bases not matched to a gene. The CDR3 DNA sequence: TGCGCCAGCAGCCCCAGGGCAGGGGGTATTTCAGATACGCAGTATTTT. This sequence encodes CASSPRAGGISDTQYF.